One TCR beta chain is described in this entry. This sample is drawn from a study of blood T cell repertoires in COVID-19. TCRdb's table, derived via immunoSEQ multiplex PCR, lists solely in-frame clones and lacks some. The sample lists about 120,000 clones, 65% to 90% occurring once. Unmatched junction bases numbered 3, after V lost 4 bases and J lost 5 bases. CDR1 MNHEY and CDR2 SVGEGT come from the germline V gene. The CDR3 length is 13 residues. The specimen sequenced was peripheral blood. V is TRBV6-2 or TRBV6-3 and J is TRBJ1-1, with 8 bases that match TRBD1. The source is a man at least 80 years old with acute or convalescent COVID-19. The CDR3 is CASSSTGGTEAFF. DNA for the CDR3: TGTGCCAGCAGTTCCACAGGGGGAACTGAAGCTTTCTTT.